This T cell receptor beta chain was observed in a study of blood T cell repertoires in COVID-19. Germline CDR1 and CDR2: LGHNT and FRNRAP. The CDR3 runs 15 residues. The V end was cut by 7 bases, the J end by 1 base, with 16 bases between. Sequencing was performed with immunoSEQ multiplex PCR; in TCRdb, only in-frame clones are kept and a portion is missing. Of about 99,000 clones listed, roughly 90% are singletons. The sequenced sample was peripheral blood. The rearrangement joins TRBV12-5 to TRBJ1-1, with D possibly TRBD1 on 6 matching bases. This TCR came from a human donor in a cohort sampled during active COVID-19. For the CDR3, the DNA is TGTGCTAGTGCCCTAAGTGGGACACCGAACACTGAAGCTTTCTTT. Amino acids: CASALSGTPNTEAFF.